This T cell receptor (beta chain) is from a study of blood T cell repertoires in COVID-19. Researchers sorted participants into cohorts using their self-reported clinical history. This CDR3 has 13 amino acids. V lost 5 bases and J lost 4; bases outside the gene matches: 4. Repertoires were generated with immunoSEQ multiplex PCR, while TCRdb's copy carries only in-frame clones and drops some. The table records over 350,000 clones, 87% of them present only once. V gene TRBV12-3 or TRBV12-4 combines with J gene TRBJ2-7; 8 nucleotides agree with TRBD1. The specimen was PBMCs or T cells enriched from blood (not recorded which). The source is a woman between 45 and 65 years old who had recovered from COVID-19. The CDR3 DNA is TGTGCCAGCAGTATGGACAGGGCATACGAGCAGTACTTC. Translating gives CASSMDRAYEQYF.